The present T cell receptor (beta chain) was sequenced within a study of T cells in Graves' hyperthyroidism and ophthalmopathy. RNA transcripts yielded amplified TCR beta CDR3 regions. In the first-round RT-PCR of the TCR CDR3, the HTBI primer set was used. TCRdb processed the multiplex PCR reads anew with MiXCR; each CDR3 protein has one entry. The sample yields roughly 640,000 distinct CDR3 sequences, approximately 15% seen once. There are many counts of this clonotype. This CDR3 is built from 14 residues. The V gene's germline CDR1 is MNHEY and CDR2 SMNVEV (reference sequence). With V trimmed by 7 bases and J by 0 bases, 5 bases remained unmatched.

Material: blood. The receptor's source is a woman between 40 and 55 years old with Graves' ophthalmopathy. The J gene is TRBJ1-1, the V gene TRBV27; 7 nucleotides line up with TRBD1. In nucleotides, the CDR3 is TGTGCCAGCAAAGACAGGGCCCTGAACACTGAAGCTTTCTTT. Translated, it gives CASKDRALNTEAFF.